There are many counts of the clone carrying this T cell receptor beta chain. The antigen is not known. The source of the sample is a study of T-cell memory formation after mild COVID-19. Across the whole study: Largely donor-specific sequence clusters came from a couple of donors.

The CDR3 is 14 amino acids. Trimming left V 5 bases short and J 0 bases short, with 10 bases between. From germline, CDR1 is SGHTA and CDR2 FQGNSA. General study results and limits: Some clones that responded turned up in pre-infection memory, which suggests that cross-reactive memory joined in.

One entry per CDR3 protein results from TCRdb running MiXCR on the 5' RACE reads. The repertoire consists of 250,000 to 350,000 distinct CDR3 sequences, with roughly 13% occurring once and the leading ten covering roughly a fifth. The V call is TRBV7-2, the J call TRBJ1-1; D call uncertain. The clonotype originates from a man between 18 and 29 years old who had mild COVID-19 (a few samples of this study predate the infection). Cell type and time point are not known. Sequenced: PBMCs or a T cell subset sorted from them (not recorded which). The CDR3 here is CASSPRFLNTEAFF. The CDR3 DNA follows: TGTGCCAGCAGCCCCAGGTTCCTGAACACTGAAGCTTTCTTT.